This T cell receptor (beta chain) was observed in a study of T cells in Graves' hyperthyroidism and ophthalmopathy. Patients with ophthalmopathy all had a Clinical Activity Score of at least 3, a NOSPECS grade of at least 4 and duration under 3 months. What was amplified from RNA transcripts were TCR beta CDR3 regions. The TCR CDR3 was amplified in a first-round RT-PCR using the HTBI primer set. MiXCR, run by TCRdb on the multiplex PCR reads, gives a single entry per CDR3 protein. Of hundreds of thousands of distinct CDR3 sequences in the sample, roughly 15% are singletons; the top ten hold 2.5% to 4%. This clonotype came up many times. This CDR3 is 13 amino acids long. With 0 bases removed from V and 3 bases from J, the gap between germline ends came to 5 bases. Germline CDR1 reads MNHEY; CDR2 reads SVGEGT.

The sequence was obtained from a woman between 40 and 55 years old with Graves' ophthalmopathy. The genes are TRBV6-2 or TRBV6-3 and TRBJ2-5; D ambiguous. The sample comprised blood. CDR3 loop: CASSYSEEETQYF. The CDR3 DNA reads as TGTGCCAGCAGTTACTCCGAGGAAGAGACCCAGTACTTC.